A selection of T cell receptor beta chains follows, all from one sample in a study of low-dose radiotherapy and immunotherapy resistance in tumors. TCRdb re-called the reads with MiXCR, one entry per CDR3 protein. The table records 95,000 to 100,000 distinct CDR3 sequences, roughly 20% of them present only once. Sequenced material: PBMCs, taken after low-dose radiotherapy plus immunotherapy. The receptors shown here come from a male donor with prostate cancer. CDR3s include the opening cysteine and the closing phenylalanine or tryptophan. A D gene is named only where the DNA matches it firmly. Not every row has a clone size; where given, it reads once, few, many or a size class.

CDR3 length: 15; D gene: TRBD1; clone size: many; J gene: TRBJ2-5; V gene: TRBV7-7; CDR3 protein: CASSFRTGGRETQYF; CDR3 DNA: TGTGCCAGCAGCTTTCGGACAGGGGGAAGGGAGACCCAGTACTTC
CDR3 length: 13; D gene: -; clone size: many; J gene: TRBJ2-3; V gene: TRBV5-1; CDR3 protein: CASSRTPGQTQYF; CDR3 DNA: TGTGCCAGCAGCCGGACTCCGGGACAAACGCAGTATTTT
CDR3 length: 14; D gene: -; clone size: many; J gene: TRBJ1-2; V gene: TRBV4-1; CDR3 protein: CASSFSRDPRGYTF; CDR3 DNA: TGCGCCAGCAGCTTCTCCCGGGATCCTAGGGGCTACACCTTC
CDR3 length: 14; D gene: TRBD1; clone size: many; J gene: TRBJ2-7; V gene: TRBV12-3/TRBV12-4; CDR3 protein: CASSFGTVTYEQYF; CDR3 DNA: TGTGCCAGCAGTTTCGGGACAGTGACCTACGAGCAGTACTTC
CDR3 length: 14; D gene: -; clone size: many; J gene: TRBJ2-3; V gene: TRBV7-9; CDR3 protein: CASSPPGGTDTQYF; CDR3 DNA: TGTGCCAGCAGCCCCCCGGGGGGCACAGATACGCAGTATTTT
CDR3 length: 12; D gene: -; clone size: many; J gene: TRBJ2-1; V gene: TRBV3-1; CDR3 protein: CASSQGTGEQFF; CDR3 DNA: TGTGCCAGCAGCCAAGGAACGGGGGAGCAGTTCTTC
CDR3 length: 16; D gene: -; clone size: -; J gene: TRBJ2-2; V gene: TRBV5-3; CDR3 protein: CASSFTGGTNTGELFF; CDR3 DNA: TGTGCCAGCAGCTTTACAGGTGGGACGAACACCGGGGAGCTGTTTTTT
CDR3 length: 15; D gene: TRBD2; clone size: many; J gene: TRBJ2-3; V gene: TRBV29-1; CDR3 protein: CSVEDRSTSGYTQYF; CDR3 DNA: TGCAGCGTTGAAGATCGGTCGACTAGCGGGTATACGCAGTATTTT
CDR3 length: 15; D gene: -; clone size: many; J gene: TRBJ2-7; V gene: TRBV12-3/TRBV12-4; CDR3 protein: CASSHSPPNGDEQYF; CDR3 DNA: TGTGCCAGCAGCCATTCCCCCCCGAACGGCGACGAGCAGTACTTC
CDR3 length: 14; D gene: -; clone size: -; J gene: TRBJ2-1; V gene: TRBV5-6; CDR3 protein: CVSIVRAPYNEQFF; CDR3 DNA: TGTGTCAGCATAGTGAGGGCCCCCTACAATGAGCAGTTCTTC
CDR3 length: 13; D gene: TRBD1; clone size: many; J gene: TRBJ2-2; V gene: TRBV6-2/TRBV6-3; CDR3 protein: CASGDSNTGELFF; CDR3 DNA: TGTGCCAGCGGGGACAGCAACACCGGGGAGCTGTTTTTT
CDR3 length: 18; D gene: TRBD2; clone size: -; J gene: TRBJ2-2; V gene: TRBV5-5; CDR3 protein: CASSPVPMGGGNTGELFF; CDR3 DNA: TGTGCCAGCAGCCCGGTCCCTATGGGGGGGGGAAACACCGGGGAGCTGTTTTTT
CDR3 length: 17; D gene: TRBD2; clone size: many; J gene: TRBJ2-1; V gene: TRBV9; CDR3 protein: CASSVAASGVTYNEQFF; CDR3 DNA: TGTGCCAGCAGCGTAGCGGCTAGCGGGGTTACCTACAATGAGCAGTTCTTC
CDR3 length: 15; D gene: -; clone size: many; J gene: TRBJ1-1; V gene: TRBV7-6; CDR3 protein: CASTINPDLLTEAFF; CDR3 DNA: TGTGCCAGCACCATAAATCCAGATTTACTCACTGAAGCTTTCTTT
CDR3 length: 15; D gene: -; clone size: many; J gene: TRBJ2-7; V gene: TRBV19; CDR3 protein: CASSSLRSLPYEQYF; CDR3 DNA: TGTGCCAGTAGTTCCCTCAGGAGTCTCCCCTACGAGCAGTACTTC
CDR3 length: 13; D gene: -; clone size: many; J gene: TRBJ2-3; V gene: TRBV5-1; CDR3 protein: CASSKGPTDTQYF; CDR3 DNA: TGCGCCAGCAGCAAGGGACCCACAGATACGCAGTATTTT
CDR3 length: 12; D gene: TRBD1; clone size: many; J gene: TRBJ1-1; V gene: TRBV29-1; CDR3 protein: CTCHRGGGEAFF; CDR3 DNA: TGCACCTGTCACAGGGGAGGGGGTGAAGCTTTCTTT
CDR3 length: 13; D gene: -; clone size: many; J gene: TRBJ1-1; V gene: TRBV2; CDR3 protein: CASSEAPGTEAFF; CDR3 DNA: TGTGCCAGCAGTGAAGCTCCGGGCACTGAAGCTTTCTTT
CDR3 length: 14; D gene: -; clone size: many; J gene: TRBJ1-5; V gene: TRBV4-2; CDR3 protein: CASSQAGGNQPQHF; CDR3 DNA: TGTGCCAGCAGCCAAGCGGGCGGCAATCAGCCCCAGCATTTT
CDR3 length: 17; D gene: -; clone size: many; J gene: TRBJ2-1; V gene: TRBV5-6; CDR3 protein: CASSYVYGRGAYNEQFF; CDR3 DNA: TGTGCCAGCAGCTACGTTTATGGGCGGGGAGCCTACAATGAGCAGTTCTTC
CDR3 length: 13; D gene: -; clone size: many; J gene: TRBJ1-1; V gene: TRBV27; CDR3 protein: CASSSTLNTEAFF; CDR3 DNA: TGTGCCAGCAGCTCAACCCTGAACACTGAAGCTTTCTTT
CDR3 length: 15; D gene: -; clone size: -; J gene: TRBJ1-3; V gene: TRBV2; CDR3 protein: CASSERPLSGNTIYF; CDR3 DNA: TGTGCCAGCAGTGAACGGCCACTCTCTGGAAACACCATATATTTT
CDR3 length: 14; D gene: -; clone size: many; J gene: TRBJ2-3; V gene: TRBV2; CDR3 protein: CASSEAGEVDTQYF; CDR3 DNA: TGTGCCAGCAGTGAGGCAGGGGAGGTAGATACGCAGTATTTT
CDR3 length: 14; D gene: TRBD1; clone size: -; J gene: TRBJ2-1; V gene: TRBV5-4; CDR3 protein: CASSPGTAYNEQFF; CDR3 DNA: TGTGCCAGCAGCCCCGGGACAGCCTACAATGAGCAGTTCTTC
CDR3 length: 15; D gene: -; clone size: many; J gene: TRBJ2-7; V gene: TRBV3-1; CDR3 protein: CASSQVWNQHYEQYF; CDR3 DNA: TGTGCCAGCAGCCAAGTTTGGAACCAGCACTACGAGCAGTACTTC
CDR3 length: 14; D gene: -; clone size: few; J gene: TRBJ1-3; V gene: TRBV11-2; CDR3 protein: CASSLPGQGNTIYF; CDR3 DNA: TGTGCCAGCAGCCTTCCGGGACAAGGAAACACCATATATTTT
CDR3 length: 14; D gene: TRBD2; clone size: -; J gene: TRBJ2-7; V gene: TRBV9; CDR3 protein: CASSRLASSYEQYF; CDR3 DNA: TGTGCCAGCAGCCGACTAGCGAGCTCCTACGAGCAGTACTTC
CDR3 length: 16; D gene: -; clone size: -; J gene: TRBJ1-2; V gene: TRBV6-2/TRBV6-3; CDR3 protein: CASSLGGIVPYYGYTF; CDR3 DNA: TGTGCCAGCAGCCTCGGCGGGATCGTACCCTACTATGGCTACACCTTC
CDR3 length: 15; D gene: -; clone size: -; J gene: TRBJ1-4; V gene: TRBV5-8; CDR3 protein: CASSETQDYNEKLFF; CDR3 DNA: TGTGCCAGCAGCGAGACCCAGGACTATAATGAAAAACTGTTTTTT
CDR3 length: 13; D gene: -; clone size: many; J gene: TRBJ1-1; V gene: TRBV27; CDR3 protein: CASSLGVSTEAFF; CDR3 DNA: TGTGCCAGCAGTTTAGGGGTGAGCACTGAAGCTTTCTTT
CDR3 length: 15; D gene: -; clone size: many; J gene: TRBJ1-5; V gene: TRBV6-6; CDR3 protein: CASSYHGGGNQPQHF; CDR3 DNA: TGTGCCAGCAGTTACCACGGGGGGGGCAATCAGCCCCAGCATTTT
CDR3 length: 16; D gene: TRBD1; clone size: many; J gene: TRBJ2-1; V gene: TRBV20-1; CDR3 protein: CSALIPGQGSYNEQFF; CDR3 DNA: TGCAGTGCTCTGATCCCGGGACAGGGCTCCTACAATGAGCAGTTCTTC
CDR3 length: 14; D gene: TRBD1; clone size: many; J gene: TRBJ2-2; V gene: TRBV10-3; CDR3 protein: CASMDRVDAGELFF; CDR3 DNA: TGTGCCTCCATGGACAGGGTTGACGCCGGGGAGCTGTTTTTT
CDR3 length: 16; D gene: TRBD2; clone size: -; J gene: TRBJ2-7; V gene: TRBV27; CDR3 protein: CASSPLGGGFSYEQYF; CDR3 DNA: TGTGCCAGCAGTCCACTTGGGGGGGGTTTCTCCTACGAGCAGTACTTC
CDR3 length: 16; D gene: TRBD2; clone size: many; J gene: TRBJ2-5; V gene: TRBV10-3; CDR3 protein: CAISESVSGRQETQYF; CDR3 DNA: TGTGCCATCAGTGAGTCCGTTAGCGGGCGCCAAGAGACCCAGTACTTC
CDR3 length: 13; D gene: -; clone size: few; J gene: TRBJ1-2; V gene: TRBV7-2; CDR3 protein: CASSQREHYGYTF; CDR3 DNA: TGTGCCAGCAGCCAGCGGGAGCACTATGGCTACACCTTC
CDR3 length: 13; D gene: TRBD2; clone size: many; J gene: TRBJ2-7; V gene: TRBV4-1; CDR3 protein: CARELAGGNEQYF; CDR3 DNA: TGCGCCAGAGAGCTAGCGGGGGGTAACGAGCAGTACTTC
CDR3 length: 15; D gene: -; clone size: many; J gene: TRBJ2-1; V gene: TRBV4-1; CDR3 protein: CASSQLAHFVNEQFF; CDR3 DNA: TGCGCCAGCAGCCAACTGGCCCATTTTGTAAATGAGCAGTTCTTC
CDR3 length: 15; D gene: -; clone size: many; J gene: TRBJ2-7; V gene: TRBV12-3/TRBV12-4; CDR3 protein: CASSLLGRQAYEQYF; CDR3 DNA: TGTGCCAGCAGTTTATTGGGGCGACAAGCCTACGAGCAGTACTTC